This T cell receptor (beta chain) is drawn from a study of regulatory T cells in long-lasting Graves disease. Study context: The study counted Graves' disease as persistent given over 5 years of antithyroid drugs and positive TSH receptor antibodies. Overall study results and limits: Persistent Graves' patients showed less TCR diversity than newly diagnosed ones.

This clonotype was picked up many times. Its target is not known. HTBI primers from iRepertoire and Arm-PCR of CDR3 regions yielded the TCR beta libraries. In the original analysis: In the combined samples, 62 TRBV and 14 to 15 TRBJ segments were identified. TCRdb fed the multiplex PCR reads into MiXCR, producing one record per CDR3 protein. What appears here as the V and J calls and clone size reflects TCRdb's work, not the paper's. This sample has approximately 380,000 distinct CDR3 sequences, with roughly 20% found just once. J was trimmed by 5 bases and V by 6 bases; bases with no gene match: 12. CDR1 DFQATT and CDR2 SNEGSKA come from the germline V gene (reference sequence). This CDR3 has 15 residues. Time point specified: persistent/refractory GD, antithyroid drugs over 5 years with positive TRAb. RNA isolated from PBMCs was used to make the TCR library. The patients were drawn from one endocrinology department in Xi'an, China.

The TCR originated in a female donor with Graves disease. The rearrangement uses TRBV20-1 and TRBJ2-5; 10 nucleotides line up with TRBD2. The sample was peripheral blood mononuclear cells (PBMCs), taken when the disease was refractory, from a patient treated with antithyroid drugs. This chain's CDR3 is CSASDLAGVYETQYF. The CDR3 region has the DNA TGCAGTGCGAGCGATCTAGCGGGGGTATATGAGACCCAGTACTTC.